These T cell receptor beta chains were read from a single sample in a study of regulatory T cells in long-lasting Graves disease. TCRdb ran MiXCR on the multiplex PCR reads and lists one entry per CDR3 protein. The sample lists about 540,000 distinct CDR3 sequences, approximately 12% occurring once. These data were also reused for a study on T cells in Graves' hyperthyroidism and ophthalmopathy.

Source: peripheral blood mononuclear cells (PBMCs), taken at new diagnosis, from a patient treated with antithyroid drugs. These receptors were collected from a man aged 25-45 years with Graves disease. Each CDR3 is given with its conserved first and last residue.

CDR3aa,v_gene,j_gene
CASSHLTGGRTYNEQFF,TRBV18,TRBJ2-1
CASSPRPSGTITDTQYF,TRBV11-3,TRBJ2-3
CSASRGSGANVLTF,TRBV20-1,TRBJ2-6
CASSFKGAHTDTQYF,TRBV5-1,TRBJ2-3
CAWAEKGLNEKLFF,TRBV30,TRBJ1-4
CASSSSSGSPETQYF,TRBV2,TRBJ2-5
CASSGETSGRYEQYF,TRBV9,TRBJ2-7
CASSLEPRDYEQYF,TRBV5-1,TRBJ2-7
CASSTNRGRHVEQYF,TRBV6-2/TRBV6-3,TRBJ2-7
CSAVNYEQYF,TRBV20-1,TRBJ2-7
CASRRMDGTTYEQYF,TRBV5-5,TRBJ2-7
CSVPRLGSSYEQYF,TRBV29-1,TRBJ2-7
CSALSVAFSGNTIYF,TRBV20-1,TRBJ1-3
CAIRAGGGDEQFF,TRBV10-3,TRBJ2-1
CASSLPRWGLVGNSPLHF,TRBV7-2,TRBJ1-6
CASSLRREDNEQFF,TRBV28,TRBJ2-1
CASSSNRVVNTEAFF,TRBV11-1,TRBJ1-1
CASSPSDIAKNIQYF,TRBV27,TRBJ2-4
CAWRRRETTEAFF,TRBV30,TRBJ1-1
CASSGLGGIDEQFF,TRBV27,TRBJ2-1
CASSLEPGANTEAFF,TRBV5-8,TRBJ1-1
CASSQRRGIANYGYTF,TRBV27,TRBJ1-2
CASNSPAGGPNTQYF,TRBV27,TRBJ2-3
CASNPLIGGQETQYF,TRBV28,TRBJ2-5
CSVGIGGRAEAFF,TRBV29-1,TRBJ1-1
CASSLKGWTAGSEAFF,TRBV7-3,TRBJ1-1
CASSPLGLGTQYF,TRBV28,TRBJ2-3
CASSLSSGYEQYF,TRBV27,TRBJ2-7
CASRQGTNEQFF,TRBV10-2,TRBJ2-1
CASSSRFSGRAAPGELFF,TRBV7-6,TRBJ2-2
CASSVNQGSYEQYF,TRBV9,TRBJ2-7
CASSEGGTNEQFF,TRBV10-1,TRBJ2-1
CASTTLERGRGTQYF,TRBV6-1,TRBJ2-5
CSARHYLRGDTQYF,TRBV20-1,TRBJ2-3
CASSPRTGQAEAFF,TRBV12-3/TRBV12-4,TRBJ1-1
CASSIDAGTVDQPQHF,TRBV19,TRBJ1-5
CSVEGVGRFPSYEQYF,TRBV29-1,TRBJ2-7
CASSLWAGGIERAKNIQYF,TRBV7-8,TRBJ2-4
CASRTPGRSSYGYTF,TRBV5-1,TRBJ1-2
CASSRSGRRAEKLFF,TRBV19,TRBJ1-4
CASSYDGTSNEQFF,TRBV6-9,TRBJ2-1
CASSLLGASYEQYF,TRBV11-2,TRBJ2-7
CASSESTYLRGRQPDTQYF,TRBV10-1,TRBJ2-3
CASIFALAGSHNEQFF,TRBV12-3/TRBV12-4,TRBJ2-1
CASSLVLAGGAEQFF,TRBV7-2,TRBJ2-1
CASSLAGMWQFF,TRBV7-2,TRBJ2-1
CASSYSAGNEQFF,TRBV6-5,TRBJ2-1
CASSRRGLAGVYGELFF,TRBV2,TRBJ2-2
CASSLRRGSVYQPQHF,TRBV28,TRBJ1-5
CASSLGVGNQPQHF,TRBV27,TRBJ1-5
CASSHPREGHPNTEAFF,TRBV4-1,TRBJ1-1